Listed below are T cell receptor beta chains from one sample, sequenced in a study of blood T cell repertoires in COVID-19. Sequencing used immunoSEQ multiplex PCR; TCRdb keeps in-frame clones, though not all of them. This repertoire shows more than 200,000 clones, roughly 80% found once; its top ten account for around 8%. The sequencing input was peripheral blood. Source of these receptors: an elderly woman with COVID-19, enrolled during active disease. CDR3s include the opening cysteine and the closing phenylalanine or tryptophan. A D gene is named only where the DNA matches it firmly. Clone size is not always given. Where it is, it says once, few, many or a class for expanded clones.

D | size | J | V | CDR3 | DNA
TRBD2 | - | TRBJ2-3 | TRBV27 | CATRTSGTDTQYF | TGTGCCACCAGGACTAGCGGCACAGATACGCAGTATTTT
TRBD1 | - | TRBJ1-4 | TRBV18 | CASSGQGGEKLFF | TGTGCCAGCTCCGGACAGGGAGGGGAAAAACTGTTTTTT
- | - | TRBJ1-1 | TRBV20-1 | CSASSGYTEAFF | TGCAGTGCTAGTTCGGGGTACACTGAAGCTTTCTTT
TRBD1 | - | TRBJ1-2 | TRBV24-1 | CASLTGSGGYTF | TGTGCCAGCTTGACAGGGTCGGGAGGCTACACCTTC
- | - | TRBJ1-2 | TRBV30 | CALLGGGGVYGYTF | TGTGCCTTGCTGGGGGGTGGCGGTGTATATGGCTACACCTTC
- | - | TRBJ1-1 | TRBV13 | CASSSVQGMNTEAFF | TGTGCCAGCAGCTCCGTACAGGGCATGAACACTGAAGCTTTCTTT
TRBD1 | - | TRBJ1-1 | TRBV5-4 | CASIPIQGARNTEAFF | TGTGCCAGCATCCCCATACAGGGGGCACGGAACACTGAAGCTTTCTTT
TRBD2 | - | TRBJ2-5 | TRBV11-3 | CASSPRAGVGETQYF | TGTGCCAGCAGCCCCCGAGCGGGAGTTGGAGAGACCCAGTACTTC
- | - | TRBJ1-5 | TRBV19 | CASKTGRVEQPQHF | TGTGCCAGTAAAACAGGGAGGGTCGAGCAGCCCCAGCATTTT
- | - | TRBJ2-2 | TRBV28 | CASLLSGTGELFF | TGTGCCAGCCTACTTAGCGGAACCGGGGAGCTGTTTTTT
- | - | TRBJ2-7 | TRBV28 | CASSFGEQYF | TGTGCCAGCAGTTTCGGTGAGCAGTACTTC
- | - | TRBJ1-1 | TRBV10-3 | CAISESQGSGEAFF | TGTGCCATCAGTGAGTCCCAAGGTTCAGGTGAAGCTTTCTTT
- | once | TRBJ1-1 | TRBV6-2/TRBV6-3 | CASSPIRTAFNSDTEAFF | TGTGCCAGCAGCCCGATTCGGACAGCTTTTAATAGTGACACTGAAGCTTTCTTT
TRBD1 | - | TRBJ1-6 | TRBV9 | CASSARQGDSPLHF | TGTGCCAGCAGCGCCAGACAGGGAGATTCACCCCTCCACTTT
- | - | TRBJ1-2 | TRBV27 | CASSKNTDSYGYTF | TGTGCCAGCAGTAAAAATACGGACAGCTATGGCTACACCTTC
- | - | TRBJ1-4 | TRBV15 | CATSSGLLQNEKLFF | TGTGCCACCAGCAGCGGCCTTTTACAGAATGAAAAACTGTTTTTT
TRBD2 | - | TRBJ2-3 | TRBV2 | CASTLPASGTDTQYF | TGTGCCAGCACCCTCCCCGCTAGCGGGACAGATACGCAGTATTTT
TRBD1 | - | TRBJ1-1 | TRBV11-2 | CASSQRTGVGNTEAFF | TGTGCCAGCAGCCAAAGGACAGGGGTCGGGAACACTGAAGCTTTCTTT
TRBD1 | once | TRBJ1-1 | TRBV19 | CASSSDRGRTEAFF | TGTGCCAGTAGTTCGGACAGGGGGCGGACTGAAGCTTTCTTT
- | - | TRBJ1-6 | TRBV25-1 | CAVGGAYNSPLHF | TGTGCGGTGGGGGGTGCCTATAATTCACCCCTCCACTTT
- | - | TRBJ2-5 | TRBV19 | CASRMGAGEETQYF | TGTGCCAGTAGGATGGGTGCCGGAGAAGAGACCCAGTACTTC
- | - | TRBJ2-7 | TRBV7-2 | CASSLEMARGYEQYF | TGTGCCAGCAGCTTAGAGATGGCCCGGGGCTACGAGCAGTACTTC
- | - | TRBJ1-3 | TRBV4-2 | CASSQTGIGNTIYF | TGTGCCAGCAGCCAAACAGGGATTGGAAACACCATATATTTT
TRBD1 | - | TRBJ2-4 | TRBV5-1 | CASSLTGARNIQYF | TGCGCCAGCAGCTTGACAGGGGCTAGGAACATTCAGTACTTC
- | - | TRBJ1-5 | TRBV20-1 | CSAQGSQPQHF | TGCAGTGCGCAGGGTAGCCAGCCCCAGCATTTT
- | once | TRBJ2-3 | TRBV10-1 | CASSLDYTDTQYF | TGCGCCAGCAGTCTCGACTACACAGATACGCAGTATTTT
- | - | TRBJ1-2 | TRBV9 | CASSPQPTGFGYTF | TGTGCCAGCAGCCCACAGCCTACAGGGTTTGGCTACACCTTC
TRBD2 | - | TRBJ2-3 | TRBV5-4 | CASSLTSGITDTQYF | TGTGCCAGCAGCCTGACTAGCGGGATTACAGATACGCAGTATTTT
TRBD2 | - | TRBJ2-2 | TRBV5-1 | CASTHSGPPNTGELFF | TGCGCCAGCACCCATAGCGGGCCCCCGAACACCGGGGAGCTGTTTTTT
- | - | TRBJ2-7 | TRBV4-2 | CASSQDRPHEQYF | TGTGCCAGCAGCCAAGACAGGCCCCACGAGCAGTACTTC
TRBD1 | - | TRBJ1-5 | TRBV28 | CASSLGGTGGNQPQHF | TGTGCCAGCAGTTTGGGGGGGACAGGGGGCAACCAGCCCCAGCATTTT
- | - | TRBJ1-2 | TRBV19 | CASSITVDSANYGYTF | TGTGCCAGTAGTATTACCGTGGACAGCGCTAACTATGGCTACACCTTC
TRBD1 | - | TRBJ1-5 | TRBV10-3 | CAIMDRAGQPQHF | TGTGCCATCATGGACAGGGCAGGTCAGCCCCAGCATTTT
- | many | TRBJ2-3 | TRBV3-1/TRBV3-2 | CASSQLQGGTTDTQYF | TGTGCCAGCAGCCAACTGCAGGGGGGAACGACAGATACGCAGTATTTT
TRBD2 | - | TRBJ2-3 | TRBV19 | CASSIPPTSGGRDTQYF | TGTGCCAGTAGTATCCCCCCGACTAGCGGGGGGAGAGATACGCAGTATTTT
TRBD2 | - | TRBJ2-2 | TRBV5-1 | CASRREWTNTGELFF | TGCGCCAGCAGGCGGGAGTGGACGAACACCGGGGAGCTGTTTTTT
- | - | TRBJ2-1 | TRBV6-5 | CASSYGAGWNEQFF | TGTGCCAGCAGTTACGGGGCAGGTTGGAATGAGCAGTTCTTC
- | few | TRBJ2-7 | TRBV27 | CASSLSVGYEQYF | TGTGCCAGCAGTTTATCAGTCGGCTACGAGCAGTACTTC
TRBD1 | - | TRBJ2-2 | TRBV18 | CASDKTGKNTGELFF | TGTGCCAGCGATAAGACAGGGAAAAACACCGGGGAGCTGTTTTTT
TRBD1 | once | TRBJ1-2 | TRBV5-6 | CASSVTGTAYGYTF | TGTGCCAGCAGCGTTACCGGGACAGCCTATGGCTACACCTTC
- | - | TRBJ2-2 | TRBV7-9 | CASSLDRNTGELFF | TGTGCCAGCAGCTTAGACAGGAACACCGGGGAGCTGTTTTTT
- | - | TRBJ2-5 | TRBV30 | CAWSQGYQETQYF | TGTGCCTGGAGCCAGGGGTACCAAGAGACCCAGTACTTC
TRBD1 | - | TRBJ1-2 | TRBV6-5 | CASRDRDRDYGYTF | TGTGCCAGCAGGGACAGGGACAGGGACTATGGCTACACCTTC
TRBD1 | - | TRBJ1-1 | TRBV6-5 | CASSKDRADVEAFF | TGTGCCAGCAGCAAGGACAGGGCAGACGTTGAAGCTTTCTTT
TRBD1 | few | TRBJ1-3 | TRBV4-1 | CASSHLRRGTGTGLTSGNTIYF | TGCGCCAGCAGCCACCTAAGAAGGGGAACCGGGACAGGGCTGACCTCTGGAAACACCATATATTTT
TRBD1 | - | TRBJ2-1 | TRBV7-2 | CASSLVILGGKNEQFF | TGTGCCAGCAGCTTAGTTATCTTAGGGGGCAAGAATGAGCAGTTCTTC
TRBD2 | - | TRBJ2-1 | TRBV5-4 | CASSRLAGGHNEQFF | TGTGCCAGCAGCAGACTAGCGGGAGGGCACAATGAGCAGTTCTTC
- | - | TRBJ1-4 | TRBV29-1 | CSALLTAKDEKLFF | TGCAGCGCCCTGTTGACAGCGAAGGATGAAAAACTGTTTTTT
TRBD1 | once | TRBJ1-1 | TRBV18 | CASSQGQGATEAFF | TGTGCCAGCTCACAGGGACAGGGGGCCACTGAAGCTTTCTTT
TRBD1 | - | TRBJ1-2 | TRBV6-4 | CASSGGGTGDGYTF | TGTGCCAGCAGTGGCGGGGGGACAGGGGATGGCTACACCTTC
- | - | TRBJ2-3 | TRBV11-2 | CASSFSTSTDTQYF | TGTGCCAGCAGCTTTTCGACTAGCACAGATACGCAGTATTTT
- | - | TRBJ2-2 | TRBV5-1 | CASSSSQGINTGELFF | TGCGCCAGCAGCTCCTCACAGGGAATAAACACCGGGGAGCTGTTTTTT
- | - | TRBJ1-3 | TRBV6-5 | CASSYSPAGNTIYF | TGTGCCAGCAGTTACTCCCCGGCTGGAAACACCATATATTTT